The rows below give T cell receptor beta chains drawn from one sample of a study of blood T cell repertoires in COVID-19. Profiled with immunoSEQ multiplex PCR; TCRdb holds only in-frame clones, not every one. The sample shows about 20,000 clones, 79% of them seen only once. Sequencing input: peripheral blood. These receptors were collected from an elderly man with acute or convalescent COVID-19. The CDR3 runs from the conserved cysteine through the conserved F or W. A D gene is named only where the DNA matches it firmly. Part of the rows lack a size; the others show once, few, many or a class for expanded clones.

d_gene: TRBD2; abundance: -; len: 13; j_gene: TRBJ2-3; v_gene: TRBV6-2/TRBV6-3; CDR3nt: TGTGCCAGCAGTTTAGCGGGAACAGATACGCAGTATTTT; CDR3aa: CASSLAGTDTQYF
d_gene: -; abundance: -; len: 16; j_gene: TRBJ2-1; v_gene: TRBV9; CDR3nt: TGTGCCAGCAGCACCGGAAGGGGCCTCCACGGTGATGAGCAGTTCTTC; CDR3aa: CASSTGRGLHGDEQFF
d_gene: TRBD1; abundance: -; len: 18; j_gene: TRBJ2-6; v_gene: TRBV5-4; CDR3nt: TGTGCCAGCAGGCGAGCCGGGACAGGGGGCGCTGGGGCCAACGTCCTGACTTTC; CDR3aa: CASRRAGTGGAGANVLTF
d_gene: TRBD2; abundance: -; len: 16; j_gene: TRBJ2-7; v_gene: TRBV28; CDR3nt: TGTGCCAGCAGTTTGCCGGGGGTAGCGGGAGTTGGGGAGCAGTACTTC; CDR3aa: CASSLPGVAGVGEQYF
d_gene: -; abundance: -; len: 15; j_gene: TRBJ2-1; v_gene: TRBV7-6; CDR3nt: TGTGCCAGCAGCGTAGCACGGACTTTTGCCAATGAGCAGTTCTTC; CDR3aa: CASSVARTFANEQFF
d_gene: -; abundance: -; len: 12; j_gene: TRBJ2-3; v_gene: TRBV5-1; CDR3nt: TGCGCCAGCAGCCAGACAACAGATACGCAGTATTTT; CDR3aa: CASSQTTDTQYF
d_gene: TRBD2; abundance: -; len: 14; j_gene: TRBJ2-1; v_gene: TRBV7-2; CDR3nt: TGTGCCAGCAGCTATCTAGCGGAGGGTCCGGGTAGGTTCTTC; CDR3aa: CASSYLAEGPGRFF
d_gene: TRBD2; abundance: -; len: 16; j_gene: TRBJ2-2; v_gene: TRBV5-4; CDR3nt: TGTGCCAGCTCCCCCGGGGTCAGCGGGAGACACGGGGAGCTGTTTTTT; CDR3aa: CASSPGVSGRHGELFF
d_gene: TRBD1; abundance: few; len: 14; j_gene: TRBJ2-1; v_gene: TRBV11-3; CDR3nt: TGTGCCAGCAGCTCAGGGGGCGCTTTCAATGAGCAGTTCTTC; CDR3aa: CASSSGGAFNEQFF
d_gene: TRBD2; abundance: -; len: 19; j_gene: TRBJ2-3; v_gene: TRBV7-2; CDR3nt: TGTGCCAGCAGCCGCAACCTTGGCGGGGGAGGACTAAGCACAGATACGCAGTATTTT; CDR3aa: CASSRNLGGGGLSTDTQYF
d_gene: TRBD2; abundance: -; len: 14; j_gene: TRBJ2-1; v_gene: TRBV6-2/TRBV6-3; CDR3nt: TGTGCCAGCAGCGGGACTAGCGGTTACAATGAGCAGTTCTTC; CDR3aa: CASSGTSGYNEQFF